This entry describes one T cell receptor beta chain. The entry originates in a study of blood T cell repertoires in COVID-19. V was trimmed by 3 bases and J by 6 bases, leaving 14 bases between them. Germline loops: CDR1 MNHEY, CDR2 SMNVEV (reference sequence). The CDR3 totals 14 residues. Only in-frame clones appear in the TCRdb table, and some are missing; sequencing was by immunoSEQ multiplex PCR. This table has approximately 220,000 clones, 86% appearing once. The receptor was derived from a man in his fifties or sixties with acute or convalescent COVID-19. Material: peripheral blood. The chain links TRBV27 to TRBJ1-2; perhaps TRBD1 as D (5 bases). CDR3 amino acids: CASSLHGAGNGYTF. In nucleotides, the CDR3 is TGTGCCAGCAGTTTGCATGGGGCAGGGAATGGCTACACCTTC.